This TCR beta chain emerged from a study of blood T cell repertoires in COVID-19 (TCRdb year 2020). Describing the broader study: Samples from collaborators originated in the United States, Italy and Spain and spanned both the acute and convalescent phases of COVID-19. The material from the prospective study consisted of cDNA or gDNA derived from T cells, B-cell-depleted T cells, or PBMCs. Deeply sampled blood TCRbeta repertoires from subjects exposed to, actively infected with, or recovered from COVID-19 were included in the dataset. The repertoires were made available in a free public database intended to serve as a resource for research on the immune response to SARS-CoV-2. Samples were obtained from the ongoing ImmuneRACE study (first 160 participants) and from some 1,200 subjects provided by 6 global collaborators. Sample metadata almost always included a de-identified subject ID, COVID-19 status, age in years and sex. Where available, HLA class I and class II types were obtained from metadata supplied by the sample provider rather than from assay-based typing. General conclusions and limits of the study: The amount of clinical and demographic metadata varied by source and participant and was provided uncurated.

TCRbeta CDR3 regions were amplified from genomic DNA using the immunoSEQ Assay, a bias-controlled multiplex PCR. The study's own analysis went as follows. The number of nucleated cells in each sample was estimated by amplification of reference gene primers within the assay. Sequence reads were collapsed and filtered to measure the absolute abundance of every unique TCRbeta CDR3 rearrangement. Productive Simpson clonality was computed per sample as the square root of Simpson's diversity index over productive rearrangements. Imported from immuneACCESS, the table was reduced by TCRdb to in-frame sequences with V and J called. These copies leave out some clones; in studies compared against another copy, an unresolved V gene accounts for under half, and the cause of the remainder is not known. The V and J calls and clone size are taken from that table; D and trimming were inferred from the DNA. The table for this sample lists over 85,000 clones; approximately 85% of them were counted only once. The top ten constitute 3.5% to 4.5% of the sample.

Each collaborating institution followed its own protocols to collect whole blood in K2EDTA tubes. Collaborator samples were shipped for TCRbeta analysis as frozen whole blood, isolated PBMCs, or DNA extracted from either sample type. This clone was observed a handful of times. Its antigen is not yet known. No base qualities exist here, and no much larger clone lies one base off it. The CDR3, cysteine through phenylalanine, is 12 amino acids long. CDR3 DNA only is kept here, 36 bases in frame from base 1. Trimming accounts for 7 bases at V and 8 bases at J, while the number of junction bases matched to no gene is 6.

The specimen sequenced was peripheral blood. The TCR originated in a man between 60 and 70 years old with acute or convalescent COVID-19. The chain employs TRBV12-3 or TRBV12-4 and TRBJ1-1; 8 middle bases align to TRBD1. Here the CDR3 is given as CASTPRTGEAFF. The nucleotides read TGTGCCAGCACTCCCAGGACAGGGGAAGCTTTCTTT.